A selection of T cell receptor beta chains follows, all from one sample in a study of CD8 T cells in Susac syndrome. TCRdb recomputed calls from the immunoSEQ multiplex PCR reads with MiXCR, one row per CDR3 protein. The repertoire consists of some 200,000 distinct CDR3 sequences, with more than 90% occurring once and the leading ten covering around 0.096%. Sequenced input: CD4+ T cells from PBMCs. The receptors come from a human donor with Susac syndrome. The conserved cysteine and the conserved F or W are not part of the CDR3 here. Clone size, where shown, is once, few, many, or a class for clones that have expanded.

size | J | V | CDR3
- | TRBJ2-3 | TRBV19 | ASSRPGLAGKADTQY
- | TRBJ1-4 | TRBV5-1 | ASRGQISATNEKLF
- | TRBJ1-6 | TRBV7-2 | ASTDPGDSPLH
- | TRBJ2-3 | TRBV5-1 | ASSSGGGGSTDTQY
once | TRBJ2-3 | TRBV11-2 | ASLATDTQY
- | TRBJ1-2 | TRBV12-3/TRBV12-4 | ASSLGESYYGYT
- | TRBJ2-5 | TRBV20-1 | SASGRGRPATQY
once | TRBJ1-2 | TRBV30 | AWTDRERHT
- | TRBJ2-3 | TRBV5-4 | ASSPGTGPRVTDTQY
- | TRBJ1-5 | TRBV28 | ASSFPSSNQPQH
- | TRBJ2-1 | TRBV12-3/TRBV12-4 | ASSDATNHLGDEQF
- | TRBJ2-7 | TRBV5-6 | ASSLSMGRSYEQY
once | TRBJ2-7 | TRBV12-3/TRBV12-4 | ASSFEEAEQY
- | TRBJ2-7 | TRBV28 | ASRLTGIYEQY
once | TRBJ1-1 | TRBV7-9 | ASSPTTEAF
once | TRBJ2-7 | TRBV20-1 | SARDVREGNHEQY
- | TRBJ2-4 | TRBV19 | ASSIRTGLAKNIQY
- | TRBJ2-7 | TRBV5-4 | ASSKPGQGAHEQY
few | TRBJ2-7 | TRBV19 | ASRGPYEQY
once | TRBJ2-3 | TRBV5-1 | ASSLAATSTNTQY
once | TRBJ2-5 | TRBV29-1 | SATAGVVETQY
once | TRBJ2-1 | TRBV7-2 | ASSPFRREQF
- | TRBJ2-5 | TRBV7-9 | ASSLTRGGETQY
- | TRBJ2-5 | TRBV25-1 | ASSDGGGETQY
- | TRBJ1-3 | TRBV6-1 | ASSPARQFYSGNTIY
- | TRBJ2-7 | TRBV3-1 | ASSAMRQY
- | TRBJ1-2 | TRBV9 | ASSPVPLGYT
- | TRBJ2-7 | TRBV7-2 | ASGLQSYEQY
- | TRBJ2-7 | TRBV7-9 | ASTRSYEQY
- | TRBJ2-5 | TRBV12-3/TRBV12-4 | ASSATGTGVGTQY
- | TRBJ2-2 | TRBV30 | AWSGETGELF
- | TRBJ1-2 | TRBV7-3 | ASSLTGRDDYGYT
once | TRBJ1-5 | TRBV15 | ATSRETVNQPQH
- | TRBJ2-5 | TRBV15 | ATSRDGRGNQETQY
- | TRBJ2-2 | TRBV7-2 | ASSLAVTNTGELF
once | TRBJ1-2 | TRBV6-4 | ASSDTVQGYGYT
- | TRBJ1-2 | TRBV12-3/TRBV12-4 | ASSLAVQGSYGYT
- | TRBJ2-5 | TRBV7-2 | ASSPTGGPETQY
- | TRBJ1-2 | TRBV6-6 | ASSEAGPNGYT
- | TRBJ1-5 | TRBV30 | AWAGADGQPQH
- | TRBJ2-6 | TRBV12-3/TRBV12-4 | ATAIRTGANVLT
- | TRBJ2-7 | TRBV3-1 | ASSSDSGTGNKQY
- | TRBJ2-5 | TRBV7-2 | ASSFSGSETQY
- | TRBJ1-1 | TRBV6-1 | ASNRGNTEAF
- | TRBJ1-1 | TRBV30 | AWSEGRRNTEAF
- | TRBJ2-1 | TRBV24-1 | ATSAGQQAYNEQF
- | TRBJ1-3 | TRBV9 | ASSDQILTGRGNTIY
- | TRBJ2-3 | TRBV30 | AWTPLDTQY
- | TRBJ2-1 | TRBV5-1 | ASSSTTGSNEQF
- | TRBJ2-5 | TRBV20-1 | SARDTGSGETQY
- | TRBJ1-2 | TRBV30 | AWRGSNYGYT
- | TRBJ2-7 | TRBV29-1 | SVVQGFKSISYEQY
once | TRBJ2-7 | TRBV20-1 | SAGDTSYEQY
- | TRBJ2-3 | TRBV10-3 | AVAAGGPSDTQY
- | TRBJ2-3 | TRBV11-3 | ASSLALRPDTQY
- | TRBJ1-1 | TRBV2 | ASSETWDTQGTEAF
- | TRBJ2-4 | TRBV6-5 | ASRPGLAGGLLY
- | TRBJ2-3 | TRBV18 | ASSPGTSGGRQY
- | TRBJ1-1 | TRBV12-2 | ASRWLKNTEAF